These 30 T cell receptor beta chains share one sample of origin, sequenced in a study of blood T cell repertoires in COVID-19. Profiling relied on immunoSEQ multiplex PCR, and the TCRdb table lists in-frame clones only, not all of them. The table shows about 370,000 clones, with around 89% occurring only once. Sequenced input: PBMCs or T cells enriched from blood (not recorded which). Every receptor here comes from a man aged 18 to 29 who had recovered from COVID-19.

The chain links TRBV15 to TRBJ2-1; 7 nucleotides agree with TRBD1. Germline CDR1 and CDR2: LNHNV and YYDKDF (reference sequence). This CDR3 has 18 residues. V lost 1 base to trimming and J lost 0 bases; unmatched junction nucleotides: 9. Here the CDR3 DNA reads TGTGCCACCAGCAGAGTTCGGGACAGCGTTTCCTCCTACAATGAGCAGTTCTTC. It yields the protein CATSRVRDSVSSYNEQFF.

The V call is TRBV14, the J call TRBJ2-7; TRBD1 matches 9 bases. The junction had 7 bases not matched to a gene; V was cut back by 1 base and J by 3 bases. The CDR3 has 16 amino acids. Per the germline V gene, CDR1 is SGHDN and CDR2 is FVKESK. CDR3 in DNA: TGTGCCAGCAGCCAAGTTGGGGACAGGGTTGGCTACGAGCAGTACTTC. Translating gives CASSQVGDRVGYEQYF.

This sequence joins TRBV7-2 and TRBJ1-3; TRBD1 matches at 9 bases. With V trimmed by 4 bases and J by 4 bases, 5 bases remained unmatched. CDR3 size: 15 residues. From germline, CDR1 is SGHTA and CDR2 FQGNSA. The CDR3 region is CASSSGTGSGNTIYF. CDR3 in DNA: TGTGCCAGCAGCTCCGGGACAGGGTCCGGAAACACCATATATTTT.

The chain uses TRBV28 and TRBJ1-2; D is ambiguous. Germline lookup yields CDR1 MDHEN and CDR2 SYDVKM. This CDR3 is 13 amino acids long. Deletions cut 6 bases from V and 0 bases from J, with 8 bases between. CDR3: CASRGVANYGYTF. The CDR3, as DNA: TGTGCCAGCAGGGGAGTAGCTAACTATGGCTACACCTTC.

This clone was recorded once. V and J are TRBV7-6 and TRBJ2-3; 10 nucleotides match TRBD2. In germline, CDR1 is SGHVS, CDR2 FNYEAQ. J was trimmed by 4 bases and V by 5 bases; bases with no gene match: 9. CDR3 length: 16 residues. The CDR3 reads CASSPLAGASPDTQYF. CDR3 nucleotide sequence: TGTGCCAGCAGCCCCCTAGCGGGAGCGTCCCCAGATACGCAGTATTTT.

The chain couples TRBV9 to TRBJ1-5; tentatively, D is TRBD1 (6 bases). Per the germline V gene, CDR1 is SGDLS and CDR2 is YYNGEE. CDR3 length: 13 residues. Deletions cut 3 bases from V and 9 bases from J, with 13 bases between. The DNA for the CDR3 is TGTGCCAGCAGCGGACAGGTCGAGGGGCCCCAGCATTTT. Residues: CASSGQVEGPQHF.

The rearrangement links TRBV9 to TRBJ2-7; 8 bases match TRBD2. CDR1 SGDLS and CDR2 YYNGEE come from the germline V gene. The CDR3 runs to 13 residues. The V gene end was trimmed by 7 bases and the J gene end by 3 bases; junction bases not matched to a gene: 6. The DNA of the CDR3 is TGTGCCAGCGGAGCGGGAGTTAGCTACGAGCAGTACTTC. As protein: CASGAGVSYEQYF. The full variable domain, its missing parts supplied by reference TRBV9 and TRBJ2-7, is DSGVTQTPKHLITATGQRVTLRCSPRSGDLSVYWYQQSLDQGLQFLIQYYNGEERAKGNILERFSAQQFPDLHSELNLSSLELGDSALYFCASGAGVSYEQYFGPGTRLTVT.

The genes are TRBV14 and TRBJ2-5; D call uncertain. The V gene's germline CDR1 is SGHDN and CDR2 FVKESK. The CDR3 contains 15 residues. V gave up 1 base and J gave up 5 bases, with 14 bases separating them. The chain's CDR3 is CASSQARSVLETQYF. In DNA form, the CDR3 reads TGTGCCAGCAGCCAAGCCCGGAGTGTGTTGGAGACCCAGTACTTC.

With regard to this clone: Other DNA sequences in the sample encode the same CDR3. V and J are TRBV15 and TRBJ2-5; D unresolved. V was clipped by 0 bases and J by 5 bases, with 10 bases between them. Germline CDR1 reads LNHNV; CDR2 reads YYDKDF (reference sequence). The CDR3 loop spans 14 amino acids. The CDR3 sequence: CATSRDRGPETQYF. In DNA form, the CDR3 reads TGTGCCACCAGCAGAGATCGAGGCCCGGAGACCCAGTACTTC.

This clone was recorded once. The chain combines TRBV5-1 with TRBJ2-7; 8 bases line up with TRBD1. This CDR3 spans 15 amino acids. Germline CDR1 SGHRS, CDR2 YFSETQ. Germline trimming cut 0 bases from V and 4 bases from J; bases unmatched to any gene: 6. CDR3 nucleotides: TGCGCCAGCAGCTTGGGGACAGGGCCGTGGTACGAGCAGTACTTC. This sequence encodes CASSLGTGPWYEQYF.

There are a few counts of this clone. The V gene is TRBV28, the J gene TRBJ1-2, with 9 positions matching TRBD1. The germline CDR1 and CDR2 sequences are MDHEN and SYDVKM. The CDR3 covers 15 residues. Trimming removed 8 bases from V and 3 bases from J; junction bases left unmatched: 10. The CDR3 sequence is CASGGVGTGHYGYTF. DNA of the CDR3: TGTGCCAGCGGTGGGGTCGGGACAGGGCACTATGGCTACACCTTC.

As for this clone: Other DNA sequences of this sample code for an identical CDR3. V is TRBV7-9 and J is TRBJ1-1, with 10 bases matching TRBD1. The V segment lost 4 bases and the J segment 2 bases; nucleotides outside the gene matches: 1. This CDR3 contains 14 residues. The germline V gene has CDR1 SEHNR and CDR2 FQNEAQ (reference sequence). CDR3 amino acids: CASSSTGGNTEAFF. In DNA, the CDR3 is TGTGCCAGCAGCTCGACAGGGGGCAACACTGAAGCTTTCTTT.

The chain joins TRBV6-5 to TRBJ1-5, with D possibly matching TRBD1 (6 bases). The CDR3 is 13 amino acids. From germline, CDR1 is MNHEY and CDR2 SVGAGI. V lost 7 bases and J 7 bases, leaving 14 bases between the germline ends. The chain's CDR3 is CASTVGGRQPQHF. In DNA, the CDR3 is TGTGCCAGCACTGTGGGGGGGCGACAGCCCCAGCATTTT.

The chain has TRBV3-1 (or the pseudogene TRBV3-2) and TRBJ2-1; 10 bases align to TRBD2. Losses at the gene ends were 4 bases for V and 9 bases for J; bases not matched to a gene: 9. There are 15 residues in the CDR3. The germline CDR1 and CDR2 sequences are LGHDT and YNNKEL (reference sequence). The CDR3 nucleotides are TGTGCCAGCAGCCCCGTGATAGCGGGAGGTTTTGAGCAGTTCTTC. Amino acids: CASSPVIAGGFEQFF.

The chain couples TRBV29-1 to TRBJ1-4; the D gene is possibly TRBD1 (6 bases). Deletions cut 3 bases from V and 1 base from J, with 12 bases between. The CDR3 is 15 amino acids. CDR1 is SQVTM and CDR2 is ANQGSEA in the germline V gene. The CDR3 DNA is TGCAGCGTTGAGGGCAGGGGTGGAACTAATGAAAAACTGTTTTTT. Translation: CSVEGRGGTNEKLFF.

This clone was recorded only once. The V gene is TRBV2, the J gene TRBJ2-7; a weak D match, TRBD2 (7 bases). CDR1 is SNHLY, CDR2 FYNNEI, per germline. The CDR3 sequence is 18 residues long. Deletions cut 2 bases from V and 4 bases from J, with 24 bases between. The CDR3 here is CASSEKLAISEGEYEQYF. The CDR3 region has the DNA TGTGCCAGCAGTGAAAAACTAGCGATCTCAGAGGGGGAATACGAGCAGTACTTC.

This clone has only one observation. DNA of the CDR3: TGTGCCACCAGCAGAGTATTAGACAGGGGTTCACCCCTCCACTTT. Translating gives CATSRVLDRGSPLHF. V usage is TRBV15 and J usage is TRBJ1-6, with 8 bases lining up with TRBD1. The trim removed 1 base at V and 9 bases at J, leaving 5 bases unmatched. The CDR3 consists of 15 residues. Germline assignment: CDR1 LNHNV and CDR2 YYDKDF (reference sequence).

The chain is built from TRBV6-5 and TRBJ1-1; 8 bases match TRBD1. Unmatched junction bases numbered 7, after V lost 5 bases and J lost 5 bases. CDR1 and CDR2 from the germline V gene are MNHEY and SVGAGI. The CDR3 has 14 amino acids. The CDR3 reads CASSPRTGGTEAFF. CDR3 nucleotide sequence: TGTGCCAGCAGTCCCCGTACAGGGGGAACTGAAGCTTTCTTT.

The chain combines TRBV29-1 with TRBJ1-2; a weak D match, TRBD1 (6 bases). V was clipped by 3 bases and J by 6 bases, with 17 bases between them. This CDR3 has 14 residues. Germline V gene lookup returns CDR1 SQVTM and CDR2 ANQGSEA. Written as DNA, the CDR3 is TGCAGCGTTGAGTCGACAGGCCAGGAGAATGGCTACACCTTC. As protein: CSVESTGQENGYTF. Full variable domain (missing parts from reference TRBV29-1 and TRBJ1-2): SAVISQKPSRDICQRGTSLTIQCQVDSQVTMMFWYRQQPGQSLTLIATANQGSEATYESGFVIDKFPISRPNLTFSTLTVSNMSPEDSSIYLCSVESTGQENGYTFGSGTRLTVV.

This clone was seen a single time. The chain joins TRBV7-2 to TRBJ1-6, with D possibly being TRBD1 (6 bases). Germline V gives CDR1 SGHTA, CDR2 FQGNSA. The CDR3 is 17 amino acids. Trimming stripped 2 bases from V and 7 bases from J, with 18 bases between. CDR3 sequence (DNA): TGTGCCAGCAGCTTACCTCCCCGCAGGGGTAGAAATTCACCCCTCCACTTT. This encodes CASSLPPRRGRNSPLHF. Full variable domain (rest looked up from reference TRBV7-2 and TRBJ1-6): GAGVSQSPSNKVTEKGKDVELRCDPISGHTALYWYRQSLGQGLEFLIYFQGNSAPDKSGLPSDRFSAERTGGSVSTLTIQRTQQEDSAVYLCASSLPPRRGRNSPLHFGNGTRLTVT.

The V call is TRBV29-1, the J call TRBJ1-2; perhaps TRBD1 as D (6 bases). V was trimmed by 7 bases and J by 10 bases, leaving 19 bases between them. The CDR3 runs to 12 residues. Germline values: CDR1 SQVTM, CDR2 ANQGSEA. CDR3 sequence: CSDGHGGAPYTF. The DNA for the CDR3 is TGCAGCGATGGGCATGGGGGGGCTCCCTACACCTTC.

The chain carries TRBV6-2 or TRBV6-3 and TRBJ2-2; D unclear. Trimming took 0 bases from V and 7 from J, leaving 6 bases between them. The V gene's germline CDR1 is MNHEY and CDR2 SVGEGT. The CDR3 loop spans 13 amino acids. This chain's CDR3 is CASSYSPSGELFF. Written as DNA, the CDR3 is TGTGCCAGCAGTTACTCGCCCAGCGGGGAGCTGTTTTTT.

As DNA, the CDR3 is TGTGCCAGCAGCTTAGTGGGCTCCAGCACTGGAAACACCATATATTTT. The encoded protein is CASSLVGSSTGNTIYF. The rearrangement joins TRBV7-2 to TRBJ1-3; D call uncertain. The CDR3 contains 16 residues. Germline CDR1 is SGHTA and CDR2 is FQGNSA. The V end was cut by 1 base, the J end by 2 bases, with 12 bases between.

The chain employs TRBV29-1 and TRBJ2-5, with TRBD1 matching over 7 bases. Germline trimming cut 7 bases from V and 3 bases from J; bases unmatched to any gene: 11. The CDR3 extends over 14 amino acids. CDR1 and CDR2 (germline): SQVTM, ANQGSEA. CDR3 residues: CSATSQGFEETQYF. The CDR3 DNA reads as TGCAGCGCTACCTCACAGGGGTTCGAAGAGACCCAGTACTTC.

CDR3 nucleotides: TGTGCCAGCAGCATAGGATCGGGCGAGCAGTACTTC. Protein product: CASSIGSGEQYF. The chain links TRBV6-5 to TRBJ2-7; D not resolved. The CDR3 is 12 residues long. The germline gives CDR1 MNHEY, CDR2 SVGAGI. V lost 6 bases, J lost 6 bases, and 12 bases lay in between.

The genes are TRBV7-9 and TRBJ1-2; 9 nucleotides align to TRBD1. The V gene's germline CDR1 is SEHNR and CDR2 FQNEAQ (reference sequence). This CDR3 has 13 residues. The junction had 0 bases not matched to a gene; V was cut back by 5 bases and J by 2 bases. CDR3 loop: CASSTGGNYGYTF. The CDR3 bases are TGTGCCAGCAGCACAGGGGGCAACTATGGCTACACCTTC.

The chain joins TRBV24-1 to TRBJ2-4, with 10 positions matching TRBD1. Germline CDR1 reads KGHDR; CDR2 reads SFDVKD. This CDR3 is 14 amino acids long. J gave up 3 bases and V 11 bases, and 6 bases lay outside the gene matches. The CDR3 reads CARDRGRVKNIQYF. CDR3 coding DNA: TGTGCCAGAGACAGGGGGCGAGTCAAAAACATTCAGTACTTC.

The J gene is TRBJ2-5, the V gene TRBV5-8; 8 bases are a match to TRBD1. This CDR3 is built from 16 residues. Germline V gene lookup returns CDR1 SGHTS and CDR2 YDEGEE. V was clipped by 4 bases and J by 3 bases; unmatched bases: 11. CDR3 bases: TGTGCCAGCAGCGCGGACAGGGATAGCCCCAAAGAGACCCAGTACTTC. It translates to CASSADRDSPKETQYF.

This chain joins TRBV7-9 and TRBJ2-3, with D maybe TRBD2 (5 bases). The V and J ends lost 3 bases and 5 bases respectively, with 12 bases between them. Germline V gene lookup returns CDR1 SEHNR and CDR2 FQNEAQ (reference sequence). The CDR3 extends over 14 amino acids. CDR3 sequence (DNA): TGTGCCAGCAGCTTGGGGTCGGCGGGAGATACGCAGTATTTT. Its translation is CASSLGSAGDTQYF.

This rearrangement joins TRBV7-8 to TRBJ1-5; 9 bases are shared with TRBD1. The CDR3 covers 15 residues. Unmatched junction bases numbered 6, after V lost 6 bases and J lost 3 bases. The V gene's germline CDR1 is SGHVS and CDR2 FQNEAQ. The CDR3 coding sequence is TGTGCCAGCAGTCGGGACAGGGCCTTCAATCAGCCCCAGCATTTT. Translating gives CASSRDRAFNQPQHF.